These 7 T cell receptor beta chains were sequenced from one sample in a study of cytomegalovirus exposure and HLA in healthy donors. Primers for the PCR totalled 60 Vbeta and 13 Jbeta. Libraries were prepared by immunoSEQ multiplex PCR; TCRdb keeps only in-frame clonotypes and omits some of them. The sample lists approximately 180,000 clones, 84% occurring once. Sequenced input: PBMCs. Source of these receptors: a girl aged 10 to 17 in good health and CMV-seropositive.

V and J are TRBV4-2 and TRBJ1-3, with D unclear. The CDR3 contains 15 residues. Trimming cost V 0 bases and J 8 bases, with 14 bases left between them. Germline-derived CDR1 and CDR2 are LGHNA and YNFKEQ. Written as DNA, the CDR3 is TGTGCCAGCAGCCAAGAGGGTCAGGATTTTCACACCATATATTTT. Protein sequence: CASSQEGQDFHTIYF.

The sample holds a few counts of this clone. CDR3: CASSFQGGRSGELFF. DNA of the CDR3: TGCGCCAGCAGCTTTCAGGGGGGCCGCAGCGGGGAGCTGTTTTTT. The chain links TRBV5-1 to TRBJ2-2; maybe TRBD1 (7 bases). The CDR3 loop spans 15 amino acids. The ends were cut back, 2 bases at V and 7 bases at J, with 15 bases in the middle. Germline CDR1 is SGHRS and CDR2 is YFSETQ.

The chain joins TRBV30 to TRBJ1-5, with D uncertain. Germline values: CDR1 GTSNPN, CDR2 SVGIG (reference sequence). The CDR3 is made up of 13 amino acids. The V end was cut by 2 bases, the J end by 6 bases, with 11 bases between. The CDR3 nucleotides read TGTGCCTGGAGTTCAGGTCATGGTCAGCCCCAGCATTTT. Translated, it gives CAWSSGHGQPQHF.

The J gene is TRBJ2-7, the V gene TRBV28, with unresolved D. Looked up from germline, CDR1 is MDHEN and CDR2 is SYDVKM. The V and J ends lost 2 bases and 0 bases respectively, with 5 bases between them. The length of the CDR3 is 13 residues. CDR3 coding DNA: TGTGCCAGCAGTTTAACGAGCTCCTACGAGCAGTACTTC. It specifies CASSLTSSYEQYF.

The chain recombines TRBV7-9 with TRBJ2-3, with 9 bases aligning to TRBD1. The germline gives CDR1 SEHNR, CDR2 FQNEAQ (reference sequence). With V trimmed by 5 bases and J by 4 bases, 16 bases remained unmatched. The CDR3 totals 18 residues. CDR3 region: CASSEGNRRDRVPDTQYF. CDR3 sequence (DNA): TGTGCCAGCAGCGAAGGAAATCGCCGGGACAGGGTACCAGATACGCAGTATTTT.

The chain carries TRBV6-5 and TRBJ1-1, with TRBD1 as a possible D gene (6 bases). V was shortened by 5 bases and J by 2 bases, with 15 bases between the two germline ends. From germline, CDR1 is MNHEY and CDR2 SVGAGI. The CDR3 contains 15 residues. CDR3 amino acids: CASSTPTGSNTEAFF. In DNA form, the CDR3 reads TGTGCCAGCAGTACCCCGACAGGATCAAACACTGAAGCTTTCTTT.

The V call is TRBV10-3, the J call TRBJ1-2; the D gene is possibly TRBD1 (5 bases). CDR1 and CDR2 (germline): ENHRY, SYGVKD. The CDR3 is 14 residues long. Trimming stripped 6 bases from V and 1 base from J, with 12 bases between. CDR3 DNA sequence: TGTGCCATCAGAGCCGGGGGGGGTAACTATGGCTACACCTTC. It is translated as CAIRAGGGNYGYTF.